This entry lists 9 T cell receptor beta chains sequenced from one sample in a study of CD8+ T cells in alopecia areata. It was with CD4, CD8alpha, NKG2D, NKG2ACE and other markers that pooled cutaneous lymph node cells were sorted. After isolation, RNA underwent reverse transcription to generate cDNA as the sequencing template. TCRdb's copy holds only in-frame clones and misses some; the assay was immunoSEQ multiplex PCR. The sample gives roughly 260,000 clones, none seen only once, and the top ten clones hold roughly 1.2%. The sample comprised CD4+ T cells sorted from a lymph node. The receptors here all came from a C3H/HeJ mouse with alopecia areata. This strain has MHC haplotype H2-k.

On this clone: The gene names given are mouse names. The read terminates 4 residues ahead of where the CDR3 ends, so the germline J gene completes it. The chain carries TRBV1 and TRBJ2-2; 10 positions agree with TRBD2. This CDR3 region has 17 residues. From germline, CDR1 is NSQYPW and CDR2 LRSPGD (reference sequence). The J segment lost 4 bases and the V segment lost 0 bases, leaving 5 bases of the junction unmatched. CDR3 bases read: TGCACCTGCAGTGCAGATCGCTGGGGGGGCTTCACCGGG. Translated, it gives CTCSADRWGGFTG. The CDR3, in full, reads CTCSADRWGGFTGQLYF.

For this clone: The germline and genes are mouse ones. Coverage ceases 4 residues before the CDR3 finishes, and the germline J gene fills in the end. The chain employs TRBV13-1 and TRBJ2-7, with TRBD2 matching 7 bases. In germline, CDR1 is NSHNY, CDR2 SYGAGN. The CDR3 contains 15 residues. CDR3 sequence reads: CASSDQTGSLYEQYF. The DNA read from the CDR3 is TGTGCCAGCAGTGATCAGACTGGGTCTCTTTAT.

This clone was detected ten times or more. Genes and germline are mouse. The read comes to an end 4 residues before the CDR3 does, leaving the germline J gene to fill in the end. The J gene is TRBJ2-2, the V gene TRBV14; tentative D call: TRBD1 (6 bases). V lost 2 bases and J lost 0, with 8 bases in between. The CDR3 is 15 residues long. Germline CDR1 reads SGHDT; CDR2 reads FRDEAV. The covered CDR3 bases are TGTGCCAGCAGTTTAGGGACAACAAACACCGGG. Encoded protein: CASSLGTTNTG. The whole CDR3 region reads CASSLGTTNTGQLYF.

On this clone itself: Gene names refer to mouse genes. The read stops 4 residues short of the end of the CDR3; the missing end is completed from the germline J gene. This chain links TRBV13-2 with TRBJ2-7, with TRBD2 matching over 8 bases. Germline V gives CDR1 NNHNN, CDR2 SYGAGS (reference sequence). The CDR3 contains 13 residues. CDR3 residues: CASGATGVDEQYF. Partial CDR3 DNA: TGTGCCAGCGGTGCGACTGGGGTGGAT.

Of note for this clone: Gene names and germline refer to mouse. The CDR3 goes on 4 residues after the read ends, and that part is filled in from the germline J gene. The chain is built from TRBV31 and TRBJ2-2; TRBD2 aligns across 9 bases. The V gene end was trimmed by 3 bases and the J gene end by 4 bases; junction bases not matched to a gene: 12. CDR1 GKSSPN and CDR2 SITVG come from the germline V gene. The CDR3 totals 17 residues. CDR3 DNA, as far as it was read: TGTGCCTGGAGCCCCCTTTGGGGGGGCGCGAGCACCGGG. This codes for CAWSPLWGGASTG. The whole CDR3 region reads CAWSPLWGGASTGQLYF.

This clone was recorded a few times. Genes and germline are mouse. The CDR3 end lies 4 residues beyond the end of the read and is filled in from the germline J gene. In the same sample, other DNA sequences code for this CDR3. J is TRBJ1-1 and V is TRBV1, with 10 bases that match TRBD1. This CDR3 is 14 amino acids long. Germline V CDR1 and CDR2: NSQYPW, LRSPGD (reference sequence). The CDR3 sequence: CTCSAPGQGTEVFF. Partial CDR3 DNA: TGCACCTGCAGTGCGCCGGGACAGGGGACA.

This clone was seen only a few times. The gene names here belong to mouse. The CDR3 end is not reached by the read, which stops 4 residues before it; the germline J gene fills it in. This rearrangement joins TRBV31 to TRBJ1-1, with 7 bases aligning to TRBD1. The ends lost 4 bases at V and 0 bases at J; junction bases unmatched: 2. This CDR3 has 13 residues. Germline CDR1 GKSSPN, CDR2 SITVG. CDR3 bases read: TGTGCCTGGATCGGGACAGCAAACACA. Translated: CAWIGTANT. The full-length CDR3 reads as CAWIGTANTEVFF.

In its sample, this clone was seen a few times. The germline and genes are mouse ones. CDR3 DNA, as far as it was read: TGTGCCAGCACCCCGACTGTCACCGGG. Translating gives CASTPTVTG. The CDR3 reads in full as CASTPTVTGQLYF. This sequence joins TRBV19 and TRBJ2-2, with D maybe TRBD2 (5 bases). The read falls 4 residues short of the CDR3 end, and the missing part is taken from the germline J gene. The CDR3 totals 13 residues. V gave up 6 bases and J gave up 4 bases, with 10 bases separating them. Germline V gene lookup returns CDR1 FNHDT and CDR2 SITEND (reference sequence).

This clone was detected only a few times. Gene names denote mouse genes. The CDR3 extends 4 residues past the end of the read, so its final part is completed from the germline J gene. This chain joins TRBV29 and TRBJ2-2; TRBD2 is a possible D gene (7 bases). Germline CDR1 is MSHET and CDR2 is SYDVDS. V shed 6 bases and J shed 4 bases, with 9 bases lying between them. The CDR3 sequence is 13 residues long. The covered CDR3 bases are TGTGCTAGCAGGAGGGGGGGCACCGGG. Translated: CASRRGGTG. The full-length CDR3 reads as CASRRGGTGQLYF.